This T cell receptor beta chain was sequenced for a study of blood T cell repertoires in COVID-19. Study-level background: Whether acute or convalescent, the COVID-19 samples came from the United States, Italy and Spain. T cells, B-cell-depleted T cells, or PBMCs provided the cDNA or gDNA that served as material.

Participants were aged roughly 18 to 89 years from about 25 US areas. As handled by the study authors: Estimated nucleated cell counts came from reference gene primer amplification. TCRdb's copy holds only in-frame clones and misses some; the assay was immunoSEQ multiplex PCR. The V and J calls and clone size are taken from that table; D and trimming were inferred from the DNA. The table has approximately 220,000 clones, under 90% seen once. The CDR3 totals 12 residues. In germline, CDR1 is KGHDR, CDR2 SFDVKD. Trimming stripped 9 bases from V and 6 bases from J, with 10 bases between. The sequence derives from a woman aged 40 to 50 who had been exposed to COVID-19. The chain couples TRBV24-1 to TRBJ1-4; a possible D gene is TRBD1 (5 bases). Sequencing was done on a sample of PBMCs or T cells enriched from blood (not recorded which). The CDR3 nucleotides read TGTGCCACCGGTGGGGGAGATGAAAAACTGTTTTTT. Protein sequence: CATGGGDEKLFF.